This passage covers 17 T cell receptor beta chains from one sample sequenced in a study of blood T cell repertoires in COVID-19. Only in-frame clones appear in the TCRdb table, and some are missing; sequencing was by immunoSEQ multiplex PCR. The sample holds 200,000 to 300,000 clones, about 83% seen once. The material sequenced was PBMCs or T cells enriched from blood (not recorded which). Every receptor here comes from a woman aged 45-65 years who had recovered from COVID-19.

This chain connects TRBV5-1 to TRBJ1-1; D uncertain. V dropped 0 bases and J dropped 5 bases, with 11 bases sitting between them. Germline CDR1 reads SGHRS; CDR2 reads YFSETQ. The CDR3 runs 14 residues. CDR3 coding DNA: TGCGCCAGCAGCTTGGCCGTGAGGTCTACTGAAGCTTTCTTT. This sequence encodes CASSLAVRSTEAFF.

The J gene is TRBJ1-4, the V gene TRBV28; weak D call: TRBD1 (6 bases). Trimming removed 7 bases from V and 6 bases from J, with 30 bases in between. The germline V gene has CDR1 MDHEN and CDR2 SYDVKM. CDR3 length: 19 amino acids. The CDR3 spells CASTPLVKGRGGVYEKLFF. CDR3 nucleotides: TGTGCCAGCACCCCCTTAGTGAAGGGTCGAGGGGGAGTTTATGAAAAACTGTTTTTT.

This clone was seen repeatedly, ten times or more. The V and J genes are TRBV7-9 and TRBJ1-4; 7 bases map to TRBD1. V was clipped by 3 bases and J by 5 bases; unmatched bases: 3. The CDR3 is made up of 14 amino acids. Germline CDR1 reads SEHNR; CDR2 reads FQNEAQ (reference sequence). As DNA, the CDR3 is TGTGCCAGCAGCTTTCAGGGGGTAAATGAAAAACTGTTTTTT. Protein sequence: CASSFQGVNEKLFF. The entire variable domain, with the rest obtained from reference TRBV7-9 and TRBJ1-4, is as follows: DTGVSQNPRHKITKRGQNVTFRCDPISEHNRLYWYRQTLGQGPEFLTYFQNEAQLEKSRLLSDRFSAERPKGSFSTLEIQRTEQGDSAMYLCASSFQGVNEKLFFGSGTQLSVL.

This sequence joins TRBV19 and TRBJ2-1; 7 bases line up with TRBD2. The CDR3 extends over 13 amino acids. The V gene's germline CDR1 is LNHDA and CDR2 SQIVND (reference sequence). The trim removed 11 bases at V and 6 bases at J, leaving 10 bases unmatched. Here the CDR3 DNA reads TGTGCCTCAGGACGGGAGGCTTTCAATGAGCAGTTCTTC. Residues: CASGREAFNEQFF.

V gene TRBV28 combines with J gene TRBJ1-5, with D possibly TRBD1 on 6 matching bases. V lost 6 bases to trimming and J lost 6 bases, with 18 bases between them. This CDR3 contains 15 residues. The germline CDR1 and CDR2 sequences are MDHEN and SYDVKM. CDR3 region: CASSYQTGAGQPQHF. In DNA, the CDR3 is TGTGCCAGCAGCTACCAGACAGGTGCAGGTCAGCCCCAGCATTTT.

This chain joins TRBV20-1 and TRBJ1-5, with D maybe TRBD1 (5 bases). The CDR3 is 13 residues long. V was pared by 3 bases and J by 7 bases, with 13 bases between. Germline V lookup: CDR1 DFQATT, CDR2 SNEGSKA (reference sequence). The CDR3 spells CSASKGIDQPQHF. DNA for the CDR3: TGCAGTGCTAGTAAGGGGATCGACCAGCCCCAGCATTTT.

There are a few counts of this clone. The chain employs TRBV5-6 and TRBJ2-7; 13 bases align to TRBD2. The length of the CDR3 is 16 residues. Germline loops: CDR1 SGHDT, CDR2 YYEEEE. J lost 6 bases, V lost 5 bases, and 11 bases had no gene match. The CDR3 nucleotides are TGTGCCAGCAGTTTTACAGGGACTAGCGGGACGACCGAGCAGTACTTC. Translation: CASSFTGTSGTTEQYF.

The chain uses TRBV7-3 and TRBJ2-2; D is unclear. There are 16 residues in the CDR3. V gave up 0 bases and J gave up 7 bases, with 15 bases separating them. The germline V gene encodes CDR1 SGHTA and CDR2 FQGTGA. This chain's CDR3 is CASSLTLEGADGELFF. The CDR3 DNA reads TGTGCCAGCAGCTTAACGTTAGAAGGCGCGGACGGGGAGCTGTTTTTT.

In this sample, this clone turned up a few times. The chain carries TRBV19 and TRBJ1-2; D uncertain. Germline CDR1 is LNHDA and CDR2 is SQIVND (reference sequence). Trimming removed 3 bases at V and 4 bases at J, with 9 bases between. CDR3 size: 13 residues. CDR3 DNA sequence: TGTGCCAGTAGTATTCGGGTATTCTATGGCTACACCTTC. Translation gives CASSIRVFYGYTF.

The chain joins TRBV7-6 to TRBJ2-2, with TRBD1 identical over 7 bases. The CDR3 has 15 residues. From germline, CDR1 is SGHVS and CDR2 FNYEAQ. V lost 2 bases and J lost 7; bases outside the gene matches: 7. The CDR3 sequence: CASSLFKGAIGELFF. The CDR3 DNA reads TGTGCCAGCAGCTTATTTAAGGGGGCAATCGGGGAGCTGTTTTTT.

The genes are TRBV5-6 and TRBJ2-7; 10 nucleotides match TRBD2. Germline assignment: CDR1 SGHDT and CDR2 YYEEEE. The CDR3 spans 16 residues. V gave up 0 bases and J gave up 4 bases; unmatched junction bases: 7. CDR3 loop: CASSLVRLAGAYEQYF. CDR3 coding DNA: TGTGCCAGCAGCTTGGTTCGGCTAGCGGGGGCTTACGAGCAGTACTTC.

This clone was recorded once. V and J are TRBV7-9 and TRBJ1-4; a weak D match, TRBD1 (6 bases). CDR3 size: 16 residues. Germline assignment: CDR1 SEHNR and CDR2 FQNEAQ (reference sequence). V was shortened by 0 bases and J by 5 bases, with 13 bases between the two germline ends. In DNA, the CDR3 is TGTGCCAGCAGCTTAGCGCGGGGGGCGGGGAATGAAAAACTGTTTTTT. Translated: CASSLARGAGNEKLFF. Together with reference TRBV7-9 and TRBJ1-4, the CDR3 gives the full variable domain: DTGVSQNPRHKITKRGQNVTFRCDPISEHNRLYWYRQTLGQGPEFLTYFQNEAQLEKSRLLSDRFSAERPKGSFSTLEIQRTEQGDSAMYLCASSLARGAGNEKLFFGSGTQLSVL.

The chain couples TRBV4-3 to TRBJ1-2, with D hard to call. Germline lookup yields CDR1 LGHNA and CDR2 YSLEER. V gave up 3 bases and J gave up 0 bases, with 11 bases separating them. The CDR3 runs to 15 residues. The CDR3 region is CASSQLPGTNYGYTF. In DNA, the CDR3 is TGCGCCAGCAGCCAGCTCCCCGGGACTAACTATGGCTACACCTTC.

CDR3 coding DNA: TGTGCCAGCAGTCAGGGTCCCAGCTCCTACGAGCAGTACTTC. Translated, it gives CASSQGPSSYEQYF. The chain uses TRBV6-5 and TRBJ2-7, with D possibly TRBD1 on 5 matching bases. The CDR3 length is 14 residues. Germline lookup yields CDR1 MNHEY and CDR2 SVGAGI. The germline V and J ends were trimmed by 5 bases and 0 bases, with 11 bases remaining between them.

V usage is TRBV18 and J usage is TRBJ1-3, with D possibly being TRBD1 (5 bases). CDR1 is KGHSH and CDR2 is LQKENI in the germline V gene. Trimming pared 3 bases from V and 3 bases from J, leaving 15 bases between. The CDR3 is made up of 16 amino acids. CDR3 loop: CASSPVTDPDGNTIYF. The CDR3 nucleotides are TGTGCCAGCTCACCCGTGACAGACCCGGATGGAAACACCATATATTTT.

This sequence joins TRBV2 and TRBJ1-3; no reliable D call. V lost 8 bases, J lost 0 bases, and 14 bases lay in between. The germline CDR1 and CDR2 sequences are SNHLY and FYNNEI. CDR3 length equals 15 residues. Here the CDR3 reads CASGGGPLSGNTIYF. DNA of the CDR3: TGTGCCAGCGGCGGAGGACCCCTCTCTGGAAACACCATATATTTT.

The chain employs TRBV18 and TRBJ1-2; 9 bases line up with TRBD1. J lost 6 bases, V lost 1 base, and 6 bases had no gene match. CDR3 size: 15 residues. Germline V gene sequence: CDR1 KGHSH, CDR2 LQKENI. CDR3 in DNA: TGTGCCAGCTCACCACTAGGACAGGGGATGGATGGCTACACCTTC. It specifies CASSPLGQGMDGYTF.